This TCR beta chain is drawn from a study of T cell responses to AZD1222 COVID-19 vaccine. Whole-study findings and limits: The study identified only five or six AZD1222 recipients as seropositive at baseline.

This clone was seen more than once but under ten times. Its antigen is currently unknown. The CDR3 has 18 amino acids. The V gene end was trimmed by 0 bases and the J gene end by 0 bases; junction bases not matched to a gene: 6. Germline CDR1 SGHKS, CDR2 YYEKEE (reference sequence). Profiling relied on immunoSEQ multiplex PCR, and the TCRdb table lists in-frame clones only, not all of them. The table includes approximately 140,000 clones, over 85% detected once. This sequence was found in an adult in good health. J is TRBJ2-2 and V is TRBV5-5; TRBD2 matches at 9 bases. The sequencing used peripheral blood, collected on day 0 of MenACWY control vaccination. CDR3: CASSLVAGVTSNTGELFF. The CDR3 DNA sequence: TGTGCCAGCAGCTTGGTAGCGGGGGTGACTTCGAACACCGGGGAGCTGTTTTTT.